This paragraph covers one TCR beta chain sequence. This specimen belongs to a study of shared T cell receptors in the human thymus. Clones were read by immunoSEQ multiplex PCR, and TCRdb kept only the in-frame ones, dropping some. The data contain some 760,000 clones, 80% to 90% of them singletons. Separately, the same data were catalogued under a study of human thymus T cells. Turning to that study: Congenital heart defects were the reason for the corrective surgery that the donors, healthy Finnish infants, were having.

This clonotype was sampled from a girl under three years old with a congenital heart defect. The sequenced sample was thymocytes.

The CDR3 coding sequence is TGTGCCAGCAGGATTCGGACAGGGGGCAATCAGCCCCAGCATTTT. Protein sequence: CASRIRTGGNQPQHF. The chain couples TRBV6-5 to TRBJ1-5, with 9 bases matching TRBD1. Germline CDR1 MNHEY, CDR2 SVGAGI. CDR3 size: 15 residues. Trimming at V came to 6 bases and at J to 2 bases, leaving 5 bases not matched to a gene.